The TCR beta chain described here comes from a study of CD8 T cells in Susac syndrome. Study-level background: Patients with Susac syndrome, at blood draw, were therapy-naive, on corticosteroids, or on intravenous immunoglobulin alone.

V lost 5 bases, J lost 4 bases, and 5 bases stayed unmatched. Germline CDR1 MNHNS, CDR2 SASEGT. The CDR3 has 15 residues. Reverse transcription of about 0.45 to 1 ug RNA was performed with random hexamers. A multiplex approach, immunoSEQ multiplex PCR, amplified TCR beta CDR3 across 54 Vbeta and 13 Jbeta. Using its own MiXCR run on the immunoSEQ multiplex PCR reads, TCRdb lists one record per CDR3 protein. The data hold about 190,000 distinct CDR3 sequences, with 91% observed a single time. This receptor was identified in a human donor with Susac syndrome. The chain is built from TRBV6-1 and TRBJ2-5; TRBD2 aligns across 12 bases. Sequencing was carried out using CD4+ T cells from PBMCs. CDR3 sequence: CASSRMTSGGETQYF. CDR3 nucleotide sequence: TGTGCCAGCAGTAGGATGACTAGCGGGGGAGAGACCCAGTACTTC.